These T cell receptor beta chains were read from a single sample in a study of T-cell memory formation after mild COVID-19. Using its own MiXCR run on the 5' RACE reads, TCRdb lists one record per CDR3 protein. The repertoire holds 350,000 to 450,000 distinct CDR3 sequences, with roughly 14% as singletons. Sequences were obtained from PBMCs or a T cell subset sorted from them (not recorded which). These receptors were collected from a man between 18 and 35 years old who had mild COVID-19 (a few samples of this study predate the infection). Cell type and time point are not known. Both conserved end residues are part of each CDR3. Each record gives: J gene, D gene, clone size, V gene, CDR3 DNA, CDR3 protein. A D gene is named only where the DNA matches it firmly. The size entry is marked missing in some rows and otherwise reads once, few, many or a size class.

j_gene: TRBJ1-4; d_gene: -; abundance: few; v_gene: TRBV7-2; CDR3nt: TGTGCCAGCAGCCACGCTAATGAAAAACTGTTTTTT; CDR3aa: CASSHANEKLFF
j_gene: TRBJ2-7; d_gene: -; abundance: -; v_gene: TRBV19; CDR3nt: TGTGCCAGTTCCCAGACTAGATCTGGCGAGCAGTACTTC; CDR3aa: CASSQTRSGEQYF
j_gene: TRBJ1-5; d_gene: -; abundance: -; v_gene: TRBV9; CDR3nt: TGTGCCAGCAGCCCCGAGGGGGATTGGAATCAGCCCCAGCATTTT; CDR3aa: CASSPEGDWNQPQHF
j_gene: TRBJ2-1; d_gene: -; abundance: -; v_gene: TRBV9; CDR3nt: TGTGCCAGCAGCGTAAGAAACAATGAGCAGTTCTTC; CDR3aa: CASSVRNNEQFF
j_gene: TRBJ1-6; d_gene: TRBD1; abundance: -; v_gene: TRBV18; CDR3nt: TGTGCCAGCTCACCAGGGGGACAGGAAAATTCACCCCTCCACTTT; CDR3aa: CASSPGGQENSPLHF
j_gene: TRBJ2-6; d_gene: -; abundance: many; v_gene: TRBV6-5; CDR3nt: TGTGCCAGCAGTTACTCGATCAGGGCTGGGGCCAACGTCCTGACTTTC; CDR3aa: CASSYSIRAGANVLTF
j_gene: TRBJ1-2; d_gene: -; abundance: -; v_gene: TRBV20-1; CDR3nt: TGCAGTGCTGGCAGGGGTCGCCGATATGGCTACACCTTC; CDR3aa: CSAGRGRRYGYTF
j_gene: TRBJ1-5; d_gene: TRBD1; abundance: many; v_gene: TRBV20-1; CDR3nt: TGCAGTGCTACTGTTTGGACAGGCCCTAGACCTCAGCCCCAGCATTTT; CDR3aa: CSATVWTGPRPQPQHF
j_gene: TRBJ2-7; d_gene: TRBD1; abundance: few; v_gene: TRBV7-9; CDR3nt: TGTGCCAGCAGTTTTGGGACAGGCCCTCTCTACGAGCAGTACTTC; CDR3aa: CASSFGTGPLYEQYF
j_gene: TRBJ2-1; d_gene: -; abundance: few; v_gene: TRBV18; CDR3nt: TGTGCCAGCTCGCAACACTACAGGGTCCTTTACAATGAGCAGTTCTTC; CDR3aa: CASSQHYRVLYNEQFF
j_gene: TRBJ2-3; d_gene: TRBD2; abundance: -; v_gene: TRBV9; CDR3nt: TGTGCCAGCAGCGCCGGTCGGGGGGGGTGGACCCCAGATACGCAGTATTTT; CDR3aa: CASSAGRGGWTPDTQYF
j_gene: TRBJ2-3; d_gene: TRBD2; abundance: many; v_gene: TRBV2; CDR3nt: TGTGCCAGCAGTGTGACCCCTAGCGGGGGCCCAGATACGCAGTATTTT; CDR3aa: CASSVTPSGGPDTQYF
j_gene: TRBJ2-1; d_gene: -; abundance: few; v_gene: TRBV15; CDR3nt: TGTGCCACCAGCGGGGACCCCCCCGTCTCCTACAATGAGCAGTTCTTC; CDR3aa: CATSGDPPVSYNEQFF
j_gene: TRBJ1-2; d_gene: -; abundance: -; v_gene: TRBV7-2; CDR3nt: TGTGCCAGCAGTCTAGGGGTAGAGGGTGGCTACACCTTC; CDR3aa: CASSLGVEGGYTF
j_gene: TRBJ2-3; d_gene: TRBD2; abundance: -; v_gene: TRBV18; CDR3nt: TGTGCCAGCTCACCCCGAACAGCGGGGGACGGAGATACGCAGTATTTT; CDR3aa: CASSPRTAGDGDTQYF
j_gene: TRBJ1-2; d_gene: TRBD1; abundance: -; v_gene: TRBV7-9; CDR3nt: TGTGCCAGCAGCTTAAGACAGGGTGATGTTAATGGCTACACCTTC; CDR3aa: CASSLRQGDVNGYTF